The clone carrying this TCR beta chain appeared a few times. Its antigen is not known. The data originate from a study of type 1 regulatory T cells. Overall study context: This in vitro CD4 product, T-allo10, is enriched for Tr1 cells and alloantigen-specific. Study outcomes and limitations: Compared with non-Tr1 cells, Tr1 cells showed a narrower TCR repertoire.

Each CDR3 protein gets one entry after TCRdb re-called the reads with MiXCR. The data contain under 75,000 distinct CDR3 sequences, about 20% of them singletons. CDR1 SGHKS and CDR2 YYEKEE come from the germline V gene (reference sequence). There are 14 residues in the CDR3. V shed 5 bases and J 9 bases; nucleotides not matched to a gene: 7. Source material: cultured type 1 regulatory T (Tr1) cells, either the whole culture or a sorted fraction (not recorded which). The clonotype was recovered from a human donor in good health. This chain uses TRBV5-5 with TRBJ1-6; 8 nucleotides align to TRBD1. The CDR3 DNA sequence: TGTGCCAGCAGTTTCGGACAGGGCCCTTCACCCCTCCACTTT. This encodes CASSFGQGPSPLHF.